This is a list of T cell receptor beta chains from one sample in a study of blood T cell repertoires in COVID-19. The repertoire was sequenced with immunoSEQ multiplex PCR; TCRdb's copy has only in-frame clones and lacks some. The data show around 45,000 clones, under 95% seen once. The sequenced sample consisted of peripheral blood. The receptors stem from a man in his 70s with active COVID-19. Each CDR3 is given with its conserved first and last residue. The D gene is left open where the match is weak. Size values are once, few and many counts, or a class for expanded clones, and some rows have none.

d_call: NA
v_call: TRBV7-8
clone_size: NA
j_call: TRBJ1-6
cdr3_nt: TGTGCCAGCAGCTTAGCAATCGGACAACCTATACGTTCACCCCTCCACTTT
cdr3_aa: CASSLAIGQPIRSPLHF

d_call: NA
v_call: TRBV5-5
clone_size: NA
j_call: TRBJ2-2
cdr3_nt: TGTGCCAGCAGCTTGACCCAGGGTATCGGAACCGGGGAGCTGTTTTTT
cdr3_aa: CASSLTQGIGTGELFF

d_call: TRBD1
v_call: TRBV5-1
clone_size: NA
j_call: TRBJ1-4
cdr3_nt: TGCGCCAGCAGCTCGGCAGGGGGAACTAATGAAAAACTGTTTTTT
cdr3_aa: CASSSAGGTNEKLFF

d_call: TRBD2
v_call: TRBV5-1
clone_size: medium-sized
j_call: TRBJ2-2
cdr3_nt: TGCGCCAGCAGCTTGGAAAGCGGGGTGAACACCGGGGAGCTGTTTTTT
cdr3_aa: CASSLESGVNTGELFF

d_call: TRBD2
v_call: TRBV9
clone_size: NA
j_call: TRBJ2-1
cdr3_nt: TGTGCCAGCAGCGTAGTGGGGACTAGCTCCTACAATGAGCAGTTCTTC
cdr3_aa: CASSVVGTSSYNEQFF

d_call: TRBD1
v_call: TRBV19
clone_size: NA
j_call: TRBJ2-5
cdr3_nt: TGTGCCAGTAGTATGGGACAGCAAGAGACCCAGTACTTC
cdr3_aa: CASSMGQQETQYF

d_call: NA
v_call: TRBV19
clone_size: NA
j_call: TRBJ2-3
cdr3_nt: TGTGCCAGTAGTAACCCCAGGGGGGCGGTAACAGATACGCAGTATTTT
cdr3_aa: CASSNPRGAVTDTQYF

d_call: TRBD1
v_call: TRBV7-2
clone_size: NA
j_call: TRBJ1-1
cdr3_nt: TGTGCCAGCAGCAAGGACAGGGCCGATCTTTGGGGTGAAGCTTTCTTT
cdr3_aa: CASSKDRADLWGEAFF

d_call: NA
v_call: TRBV14
clone_size: NA
j_call: TRBJ2-1
cdr3_nt: TGTGCCAGCAGCCACAGGGTATGGGACAATGAGCAGTTCTTC
cdr3_aa: CASSHRVWDNEQFF

d_call: NA
v_call: TRBV28
clone_size: NA
j_call: TRBJ1-2
cdr3_nt: TGTGCCAGCAGTATCGCCGGGATCAGACGTGGCTACACCTTC
cdr3_aa: CASSIAGIRRGYTF

d_call: TRBD2
v_call: TRBV5-1
clone_size: NA
j_call: TRBJ2-7
cdr3_nt: TGCGCCAGCAGCACCCGCAATAGCGGGGAGACCTACGAGCAGTACTTC
cdr3_aa: CASSTRNSGETYEQYF

d_call: NA
v_call: TRBV6-6
clone_size: NA
j_call: TRBJ2-6
cdr3_nt: TGTGCCAGCAGTCAACTCACAGGGAGAGGGGCCAACGTCCTGACTTTC
cdr3_aa: CASSQLTGRGANVLTF

d_call: NA
v_call: TRBV3-1/TRBV3-2
clone_size: NA
j_call: TRBJ2-2
cdr3_nt: TGTGCCAGCAGCCCCCTGAACACCGGGGAGCTGTTTTTT
cdr3_aa: CASSPLNTGELFF

d_call: NA
v_call: TRBV11-3
clone_size: NA
j_call: TRBJ2-3
cdr3_nt: TGTGCCAGCAGCTCGGGGGGCCAAGACACAGATACGCAGTATTTT
cdr3_aa: CASSSGGQDTDTQYF

d_call: NA
v_call: TRBV19
clone_size: NA
j_call: TRBJ2-7
cdr3_nt: TGTGCCAGTAGGGGGGACACAGCCCCTTGGAGCGTGCAGTACTTC
cdr3_aa: CASRGDTAPWSVQYF

d_call: NA
v_call: TRBV12-3/TRBV12-4
clone_size: NA
j_call: TRBJ1-2
cdr3_nt: TGTGCCAGCAGGACGTGGGGGGGCTATGGCTACACCTTC
cdr3_aa: CASRTWGGYGYTF

d_call: NA
v_call: TRBV7-9
clone_size: NA
j_call: TRBJ1-2
cdr3_nt: TGTGCCAGCAGCCCTGGGAGACATCACACCTTC
cdr3_aa: CASSPGRHHTF